One sample yielded the 26 T cell receptor beta chains listed below, sequenced in a study of cytomegalovirus exposure and HLA in healthy donors. The PCR used 60 Vbeta and 13 Jbeta primers. Measured with immunoSEQ multiplex PCR; TCRdb has only the in-frame clones, and not every one. The data contain roughly 97,000 clones, approximately 85% of them singletons. Sequencing used PBMCs. The receptors here all came from a man in his forties in good health and CMV-seropositive.

The chain links TRBV19 to TRBJ2-5, with D unresolved. The J call may not be correct, given that the DNA end is closer to TRBJ2-7. Germline V gives CDR1 LNHDA, CDR2 SQIVND (reference sequence). The CDR3 spans 13 residues. CDR3 sequence reads: CASSPTASYEQYF. The CDR3 coding sequence is TGTGCCAGTAGCCCCACAGCCTCCTACGAGCAGTACTTC.

This clone was counted a few times. The chain employs TRBV28 and TRBJ1-5, with a tentative D call TRBD1 (6 bases). The CDR3 sequence is 15 residues long. Deletions cut 4 bases from V and 7 bases from J, with 17 bases between. Germline CDR1 MDHEN, CDR2 SYDVKM. CDR3 DNA sequence: TGTGCCAGCAGTTCAAGCCGGGACATTGCACAGCCCCAGCATTTT. The encoded protein is CASSSSRDIAQPQHF.

This sequence joins TRBV28 and TRBJ2-7; D uncertain. The length of the CDR3 is 14 residues. Germline CDR1 MDHEN, CDR2 SYDVKM. Trimming cost V 6 bases and J 6 bases, with 18 bases left between them. The CDR3, as DNA: TGTGCCAGCAGCTACCGGATTGACTCTTCCGAGCAGTACTTC. This sequence encodes CASSYRIDSSEQYF.

The chain has TRBV18 and TRBJ2-5, with a possible D match to TRBD1 (5 bases). The CDR3 has 14 amino acids. Trimming took off 3 bases at V and 1 base at J, with 9 bases between the two ends. Germline CDR1 is KGHSH and CDR2 is LQKENI. This CDR3 reads CASSPPTAQETQYF. The CDR3 nucleotides are TGTGCCAGCTCACCTCCGACAGCCCAAGAGACCCAGTACTTC.

The gene calls are TRBV2 and TRBJ2-5, with unresolved D. This CDR3 comprises 14 residues. V lost 4 bases, J lost 5 bases, and 14 bases lay in between. Germline V gives CDR1 SNHLY, CDR2 FYNNEI. The CDR3, as DNA: TGTGCCAGCAGTGGGTTGACGGGTAGGGAGACCCAGTACTTC. It codes for CASSGLTGRETQYF.

The V call is TRBV7-7, the J call TRBJ2-7; the match to TRBD2 covers 7 bases. The CDR3 length is 15 residues. Germline CDR1 reads SSHAT; CDR2 reads FNYEAQ (reference sequence). Trimming cost V 5 bases and J 4 bases; bases outside gene matches: 11. CDR3 region: CASSVNAGVGYEQYF. Here the CDR3 DNA reads TGTGCCAGCAGCGTCAACGCGGGAGTTGGGTACGAGCAGTACTTC. Full variable domain (outside the CDR3, taken from reference TRBV7-7 and TRBJ2-7): GAGVSQSPRYKVTKRGQDVTLRCDPISSHATLYWYQQALGQGPEFLTYFNYEAQPDKSGLPSDRFSAERPEGSISTLTIQRTEQRDSAMYRCASSVNAGVGYEQYFGPGTRLTVT.

The chain uses TRBV5-1 and TRBJ1-1; D is undetermined. The length of the CDR3 is 14 residues. Trimming took off 6 bases at V and 7 bases at J, with 19 bases between the two ends. CDR1 and CDR2 (germline): SGHRS, YFSETQ. The CDR3 reads CASKLGDFDGEAFF. The CDR3 bases are TGCGCCAGCAAGTTGGGAGATTTCGACGGTGAAGCTTTCTTT.

In DNA form, the CDR3 reads TGTGCCAGCAGCCAATCGAGGCCCGAGACTGAAGCTTTCTTT. It codes for CASSQSRPETEAFF. The J gene is TRBJ1-1, the V gene TRBV16; D uncertain. Trimming pared 0 bases from V and 5 bases from J, leaving 10 bases between. Germline values: CDR1 KGHSY, CDR2 FQNENV. The CDR3 runs to 14 residues.

This sequence joins TRBV28 and TRBJ2-5; D is perhaps TRBD1 (5 bases). The DNA end is more similar to TRBJ2-7, so the J call may be wrong. The CDR3 covers 14 residues. Germline V gene data show CDR1 as MDHEN and CDR2 as SYDVKM. The CDR3 protein is CASSPRGSTYEQYF. CDR3 DNA sequence: TGTGCCAGCAGTCCTAGGGGCTCGACCTACGAGCAGTACTTC.

The rearrangement links TRBV10-1 to TRBJ1-1; D is unclear. CDR3 length: 13 amino acids. The germline V gene has CDR1 WNHNN and CDR2 SYGVQD (reference sequence). Trimming cost V 0 bases and J 4 bases, with 6 bases left between them. CDR3 amino acids: CASSESWATEAFF. The CDR3 region has the DNA TGCGCCAGCAGTGAGTCGTGGGCCACTGAAGCTTTCTTT.

The genes are TRBV2 and TRBJ1-2; 8 bases fit TRBD1. This CDR3 is 14 amino acids long. V gave up 6 bases and J gave up 5 bases; unmatched junction bases: 8. From germline, CDR1 is SNHLY and CDR2 FYNNEI. CDR3 region: CASRDRANSYGYTF. As DNA, the CDR3 is TGTGCCAGCAGGGACAGGGCGAATAGTTATGGCTACACCTTC.

The V call is TRBV5-4, the J call TRBJ2-7; D unclear. This CDR3 region has 13 residues. Germline CDR1 is SGHNT and CDR2 is YYREEE (reference sequence). V was pared by 2 bases and J by 3 bases, with 9 bases between. CDR3 protein: CASSFLSGYEQYF. CDR3 coding DNA: TGTGCCAGCAGCTTCCTATCTGGCTACGAGCAGTACTTC. Full variable domain (rest looked up from reference TRBV5-4 and TRBJ2-7): ETGVTQSPTHLIKTRGQQVTLRCSSQSGHNTVSWYQQALGQGPQFIFQYYREEENGRGNFPPRFSGLQFPNYSSELNVNALELDDSALYLCASSFLSGYEQYFGPGTRLTVT.

This clone was picked up one time. The chain carries TRBV27 and TRBJ1-1, with TRBD1 as a possible D gene (6 bases). Germline V gene lookup returns CDR1 MNHEY and CDR2 SMNVEV (reference sequence). This CDR3 is built from 13 residues. V was shortened by 2 bases and J by 5 bases, with 9 bases between the two germline ends. The CDR3 DNA is TGTGCCAGCAGTTTAGCAGGGGCGACTGAAGCTTTCTTT. Protein: CASSLAGATEAFF.

The chain combines TRBV5-1 with TRBJ2-3, with 8 positions matching TRBD1. V shed 0 bases, J shed 0 bases, and the junction held 3 bases outside the gene matches. This CDR3 comprises 16 residues. The V gene's germline CDR1 is SGHRS and CDR2 YFSETQ. This CDR3 reads CASSLAGQGSTDTQYF. The CDR3 nucleotides are TGCGCCAGCAGCTTGGCCGGACAGGGCAGCACAGATACGCAGTATTTT.

The chain is built from TRBV5-1 and TRBJ2-5; maybe TRBD1 (5 bases). Germline loops: CDR1 SGHRS, CDR2 YFSETQ. The CDR3 consists of 16 residues. Trimming pared 4 bases from V and 4 bases from J, leaving 20 bases between. CDR3 residues: CASSRQLDGSGETQYF. CDR3 DNA: TGCGCCAGCAGCAGACAGCTGGACGGATCAGGAGAGACCCAGTACTTC.

The chain uses TRBV7-7 and TRBJ2-5, with TRBD1 as a possible D gene (5 bases). Trimming took off 5 bases at V and 7 bases at J, with 17 bases between the two ends. The CDR3 runs 14 residues. CDR1 SSHAT and CDR2 FNYEAQ come from the germline V gene (reference sequence). The CDR3, as DNA: TGTGCCAGCAGCAGTGGGGCTTTCGAAGGGACCCAGTACTTC. Protein sequence: CASSSGAFEGTQYF. Looking up the rest from reference TRBV7-7 and TRBJ2-5 gives the full variable domain: GAGVSQSPRYKVTKRGQDVTLRCDPISSHATLYWYQQALGQGPEFLTYFNYEAQPDKSGLPSDRFSAERPEGSISTLTIQRTEQRDSAMYRCASSSGAFEGTQYFGPGTRLLVL.

This sequence joins TRBV29-1 and TRBJ1-1; D ambiguous. There are 14 residues in the CDR3. The germline V gene has CDR1 SQVTM and CDR2 ANQGSEA. The V and J ends lost 2 bases and 1 base respectively, with 11 bases between them. CDR3 DNA sequence: TGCAGCGTTGAAATGAGGCAGACGAACACTGAAGCTTTCTTT. It translates to CSVEMRQTNTEAFF.

This clone was counted between two and nine times. This rearrangement joins TRBV19 to TRBJ1-2; D is unclear. The V end was cut by 3 bases, the J end by 3 bases, with 8 bases between. The length of the CDR3 is 13 residues. Germline lookup yields CDR1 LNHDA and CDR2 SQIVND (reference sequence). CDR3 sequence (DNA): TGTGCCAGTAGTATTTCTCGGGACTATGGCTACACCTTC. It encodes CASSISRDYGYTF. Filled out from reference TRBV19 and TRBJ1-2, the complete variable domain reads DGGITQSPKYLFRKEGQNVTLSCEQNLNHDAMYWYRQDPGQGLRLIYYSQIVNDFQKGDIAEGYSVSREKKESFPLTVTSAQKNPTAFYLCASSISRDYGYTFGSGTRLTVV.

The V gene is TRBV19, the J gene TRBJ1-1, with 10 bases identical to TRBD1. Germline V gene data show CDR1 as LNHDA and CDR2 as SQIVND (reference sequence). With 7 bases clipped from V and 6 bases from J, the junction kept 11 bases outside the gene matches. The CDR3 is 15 residues long. Written as DNA, the CDR3 is TGTGCCAGTAACTCTCGGACAGGGGGACGGGCTGAAGCTTTCTTT. Protein: CASNSRTGGRAEAFF. Variable domain in full (rest from reference TRBV19 and TRBJ1-1): DGGITQSPKYLFRKEGQNVTLSCEQNLNHDAMYWYRQDPGQGLRLIYYSQIVNDFQKGDIAEGYSVSREKKESFPLTVTSAQKNPTAFYLCASNSRTGGRAEAFFGQGTRLTVV.

The genes are TRBV30 and TRBJ1-3, with 8 bases that match TRBD1. The junction had 5 bases not matched to a gene; V was cut back by 7 bases and J by 9 bases. CDR1 is GTSNPN, CDR2 SVGIG, per germline (reference sequence). The CDR3 length is 11 residues. The CDR3 nucleotides are TGTGCCTTCACGGGACAGGCCACCATATATTTT. It yields the protein CAFTGQATIYF.

V usage is TRBV10-3 and J usage is TRBJ2-2; 7 bases align to TRBD2. The CDR3 contains 17 residues. V lost 4 bases and J lost 7; bases outside the gene matches: 15. Germline values: CDR1 ENHRY, CDR2 SYGVKD. This chain's CDR3 is CAISGVAGVVNGGELFF. Written as DNA, the CDR3 is TGTGCCATCAGTGGAGTTGCGGGAGTAGTGAACGGCGGGGAGCTGTTTTTT.

V usage is TRBV5-4 and J usage is TRBJ2-1, with D uncertain. Germline V lookup: CDR1 SGHNT, CDR2 YYREEE (reference sequence). V lost 0 bases and J lost 3, with 13 bases in between. The CDR3 has 16 residues. This CDR3 reads CASSLGAGINYNEQFF. The CDR3 region has the DNA TGTGCCAGCAGCTTGGGAGCAGGCATTAACTACAATGAGCAGTTCTTC.

This clone was recorded a few times. The rearrangement uses TRBV5-4 and TRBJ1-2; maybe TRBD1 (5 bases). Looked up from germline, CDR1 is SGHNT and CDR2 is YYREEE (reference sequence). The CDR3 spans 15 residues. V was clipped by 0 bases and J by 4 bases, with 13 bases between them. The CDR3 nucleotides read TGTGCCAGCAGCTTGGCTCGAACAGGACCCTATGGCTACACCTTC. Amino acid sequence: CASSLARTGPYGYTF.

V and J are TRBV30 and TRBJ2-7; 8 bases align to TRBD2. The CDR3 totals 13 residues. CDR1 is GTSNPN and CDR2 is SVGIG in the germline V gene (reference sequence). The V and J ends lost 4 bases and 5 bases, in that order; junction bases with no gene match: 7. The CDR3: CAWTRGGLDEQYF. The DNA for the CDR3 is TGTGCCTGGACTCGGGGGGGACTGGACGAGCAGTACTTC.

The gene calls are TRBV5-1 and TRBJ1-1; no clear D gene. Germline V gene sequence: CDR1 SGHRS, CDR2 YFSETQ. The CDR3 has 13 residues. V lost 4 bases, J lost 5 bases, and 12 bases lay in between. The CDR3: CASSTAEGTEAFF. CDR3 DNA sequence: TGCGCCAGCAGCACGGCGGAGGGAACTGAAGCTTTCTTT.

The chain is built from TRBV2 and TRBJ2-2; 7 positions match TRBD1. The CDR3 contains 16 residues. Germline V CDR1 and CDR2: SNHLY, FYNNEI. V lost 7 bases, J lost 2 bases, and 10 bases stayed unmatched. The CDR3 reads CASTKVGTANTGELFF. CDR3 sequence (DNA): TGTGCCAGCACTAAGGTCGGGACAGCCAACACCGGGGAGCTGTTTTTT.